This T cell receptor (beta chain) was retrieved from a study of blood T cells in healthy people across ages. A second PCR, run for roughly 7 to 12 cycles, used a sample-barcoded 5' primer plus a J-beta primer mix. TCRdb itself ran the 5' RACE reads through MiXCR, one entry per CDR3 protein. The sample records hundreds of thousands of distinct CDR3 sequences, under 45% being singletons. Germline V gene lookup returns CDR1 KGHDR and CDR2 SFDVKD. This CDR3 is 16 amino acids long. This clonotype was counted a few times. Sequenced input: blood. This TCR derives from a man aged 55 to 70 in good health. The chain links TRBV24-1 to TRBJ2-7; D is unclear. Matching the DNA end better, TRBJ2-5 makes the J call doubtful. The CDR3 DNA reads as TGTGCCACCAGTGATTTGGGGCCTCCGGCTCAAGAGACCCAGTACTTC. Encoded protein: CATSDLGPPAQETQYF.